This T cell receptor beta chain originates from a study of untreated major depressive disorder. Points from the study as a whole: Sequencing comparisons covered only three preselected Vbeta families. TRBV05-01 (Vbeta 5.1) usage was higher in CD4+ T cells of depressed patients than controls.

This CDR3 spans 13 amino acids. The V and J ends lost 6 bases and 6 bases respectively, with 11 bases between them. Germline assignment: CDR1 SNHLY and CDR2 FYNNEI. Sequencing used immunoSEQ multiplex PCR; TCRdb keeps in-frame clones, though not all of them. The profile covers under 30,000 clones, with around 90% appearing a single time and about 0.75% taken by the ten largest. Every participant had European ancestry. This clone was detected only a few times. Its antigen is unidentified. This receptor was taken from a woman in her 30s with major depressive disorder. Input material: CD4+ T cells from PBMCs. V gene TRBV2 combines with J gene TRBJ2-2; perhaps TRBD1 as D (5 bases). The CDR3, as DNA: TGTGCCAGCAGCACAGGAGATCCCGGGGAGCTGTTTTTT. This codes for CASSTGDPGELFF.